These T cell receptor beta chains were read from a single sample in a study of cytomegalovirus exposure and HLA in healthy donors. The data were produced by immunoSEQ multiplex PCR, yet TCRdb's version contains in-frame clones alone and is incomplete. The sample shows about 89,000 clones, just over 65% of them seen only once. The sequenced material came from PBMCs. Receptor source: a man aged 30-40 years in good health and CMV-seronegative. The CDR3 runs from the conserved cysteine through the conserved F or W. The D gene is left open where the match is weak. Clone size is stated in some rows and not others, as once, few, many or a class when expanded.

V,size,D,J,DNA,CDR3
TRBV19,once,TRBD2,TRBJ2-7,TGTGCCAGCCGAGGGACTAGCTCCTACGAGCAGTACTTC,CASRGTSSYEQYF
TRBV5-6,-,-,TRBJ1-2,TGTGCCAGCAGCCCTCGAAAAAGGGAGATGCGTGTTTATGCGGATGGCTACACCTTC,CASSPRKREMRVYADGYTF
TRBV6-5,-,-,TRBJ2-5,TGTGCCAGCAGTTCAGGGCCCCACGCGGCGACCCAGTACTTC,CASSSGPHAATQYF
TRBV6-1,-,TRBD2,TRBJ2-1,TGTGCCAGTGGGACTAGCGGCAGTTACAATGAGCAGTTCTTC,CASGTSGSYNEQFF
TRBV19,-,-,TRBJ2-7,TGTGCCAGTAGTATAGATCTGACGTTACTAGTCCCCTCCTACGAGCAGTACTTC,CASSIDLTLLVPSYEQYF
TRBV5-6,few,-,TRBJ1-1,TGTGCCAGCAGCACTTACGCTACTGAAGCTTTCTTT,CASSTYATEAFF
TRBV6-6,few,TRBD2,TRBJ2-1,TGTGCCAGCACCCGGACTAGCGGGGCCTACAATGAGCAGTTCTTC,CASTRTSGAYNEQFF
TRBV10-1,few,-,TRBJ1-1,TGCGCCAGACAGACTGAAGCTTTCTTT,CARQTEAFF
TRBV28,-,-,TRBJ1-2,TGTGCCAGCAGTCTACCCCAGGGGAATGGCTACACCTTC,CASSLPQGNGYTF
TRBV6-1,-,-,TRBJ1-5,TGTGCCAGCAGTGAAGCAGGGAGTCAGCCCCAGCATTTT,CASSEAGSQPQHF
TRBV7-9,-,TRBD1,TRBJ2-3,TGTGCCAGCAGCTCCCGCGCGGAGACCTGGGCAGGGGGTACGCAGTATTTT,CASSSRAETWAGGTQYF
TRBV4-1,-,TRBD2,TRBJ2-1,TGCGCCAGCAGCCCCCTCGTGGGCGGGGGGAAGTTGAATGAGCAGTTCTTC,CASSPLVGGGKLNEQFF
TRBV6-1,-,-,TRBJ1-4,TGTGCCAGCAAGTTAGGAAGGAGCAATAATGAAAAACTGTTTTTT,CASKLGRSNNEKLFF
TRBV30,-,-,TRBJ1-2,TGTGCCTGGAGTGTACAGGCAGGAACTACTGGAGGCTACACCTTC,CAWSVQAGTTGGYTF
TRBV18,-,-,TRBJ1-1,TGTGCCAGCTCACCAAACAGATTTCCCCAGCCCGCTGAAGCTTTCTTT,CASSPNRFPQPAEAFF
TRBV5-6,-,-,TRBJ1-2,TGTGCCAGCATGGACGGTAGTTCAGGGCAAAAATTTTATGGCTACACCTTC,CASMDGSSGQKFYGYTF
TRBV9,-,TRBD2,TRBJ2-1,TGTGCCAGCAGAGCAGCGGGAGGGGGTAATGAGCAGTTCTTC,CASRAAGGGNEQFF
TRBV2,-,-,TRBJ1-2,TGTGCCAGCCCAACGAGGGGACATGGAGGCTACACCTTC,CASPTRGHGGYTF
TRBV28,-,TRBD2,TRBJ2-2,TGTGCCAGCAGTCCCCTTCGGGCGGGAGGGCCAATCACCGGGGAGCTGTTTTTT,CASSPLRAGGPITGELFF
TRBV19,-,TRBD2,TRBJ2-1,TGTGCCAGTAGTATAAGCGGGAGTTATGAGCAGTTCTTC,CASSISGSYEQFF
TRBV28,-,TRBD1,TRBJ1-2,TGTGCCAGCAGTCCCGGGGACAGTACCTTTGAAGGCTACACCTTC,CASSPGDSTFEGYTF
TRBV14,few,-,TRBJ1-1,TGTGCCAGCAGCCCCAGGGCTTTGAACACTGAAGCTTTCTTT,CASSPRALNTEAFF
TRBV30,-,TRBD1,TRBJ1-2,TGTGCCTGGAGTGTACAGGGGGCGTATGGCTACACCTTC,CAWSVQGAYGYTF
TRBV19,-,-,TRBJ1-3,TGTGCCAGTAGTATAGCAGGAACAGGGACTGGAAACACCATATATTTT,CASSIAGTGTGNTIYF
TRBV6-1,-,TRBD1,TRBJ2-7,TGTGCCAGCAGTGAACTCCCGGACAGGGGGCGCTACGAGCAGTACTTC,CASSELPDRGRYEQYF
TRBV27,-,-,TRBJ2-7,TGTGCCAGCAGTTTCTCAGGGGGGTACGAGCAGTACTTC,CASSFSGGYEQYF
TRBV5-6,-,-,TRBJ1-2,TGTGCCAGCAGTCCTTCGAAATCGGGAGCCTGGGGTTATGGCTACACCTTC,CASSPSKSGAWGYGYTF
TRBV5-1,-,-,TRBJ1-1,TGCGCCACCTCTAGGGAGGGACGGGGCACTGAAGCTTTCTTT,CATSREGRGTEAFF
TRBV9,few,TRBD2,TRBJ2-2,TGTGCCAGCAGCGTTGGTAGCGGGAGCGGTACCGGGGAGCTGTTTTTT,CASSVGSGSGTGELFF
TRBV30,-,TRBD2,TRBJ2-7,TGTGCCTGGAGTGTGCGCGGGGGGTTCTACGAGCAGTACTTC,CAWSVRGGFYEQYF
TRBV18,few,-,TRBJ1-3,TGTGCCAGCTCACCCCAGGGCGGAAACACCATATATTTT,CASSPQGGNTIYF